A single sample is the source of the 5 T cell receptor beta chains below, sequenced in a study of coeliac disease. Sequenced by immunoSEQ multiplex PCR; TCRdb stores in-frame clones only, minus some. This table has about 1,700 clones, around 72% appearing once. Material: lymphocytes from the gut lamina propria. Receptors originate from a human donor without celiac disease.

The V call is TRBV2, the J call TRBJ2-5; a weak D match, TRBD1 (6 bases). Between the trimmed V and J ends, which lost 8 bases and 4 bases, there was a span of 14 bases. The CDR3 loop spans 13 amino acids. In germline, CDR1 is SNHLY, CDR2 FYNNEI. The CDR3, as DNA: TGTGCCAGCCTAGGGGGTAGCAGAGAGACCCAGTACTTC. Translating gives CASLGGSRETQYF.

V gene TRBV7-9 combines with J gene TRBJ2-1; 7 bases are shared with TRBD2. Trimming took 5 bases from V and 0 from J; bases not matched to a gene: 4. Looked up from germline, CDR1 is SEHNR and CDR2 is FQNEAQ (reference sequence). CDR3 length equals 15 residues. The CDR3 DNA reads TGTGCCAGCAGCGGGGGGACTAACTCCTACAATGAGCAGTTCTTC. It encodes CASSGGTNSYNEQFF. The variable domain in full, with the rest retrieved from reference TRBV7-9 and TRBJ2-1, is DTGVSQNPRHKITKRGQNVTFRCDPISEHNRLYWYRQTLGQGPEFLTYFQNEAQLEKSRLLSDRFSAERPKGSFSTLEIQRTEQGDSAMYLCASSGGTNSYNEQFFGPGTRLTVL.

This rearrangement joins TRBV30 to TRBJ2-7; D perhaps matches TRBD1 (6 bases). V was trimmed by 0 bases and J by 4 bases, leaving 22 bases between them. The CDR3 totals 17 residues. In germline, CDR1 is GTSNPN, CDR2 SVGIG (reference sequence). CDR3 loop: CAWSVLLADAGTYEQYF. Written as DNA, the CDR3 is TGTGCCTGGAGTGTACTCTTGGCGGACGCAGGGACATACGAGCAGTACTTC.

The chain is built from TRBV30 and TRBJ2-2; 15 positions match TRBD2. CDR3 length: 15 amino acids. Trimming took 5 bases from V and 7 from J; bases not matched to a gene: 5. The V gene's germline CDR1 is GTSNPN and CDR2 SVGIG (reference sequence). The CDR3 bases are TGTGCCTGGGTTGGACTAGCGGGAGGGATCGGGGAGCTGTTTTTT. It translates to CAWVGLAGGIGELFF.

In this sample, this clone turned up a few times. This chain links TRBV25-1 with TRBJ1-2; 7 positions match TRBD1. The CDR3 length is 14 residues. Trimming removed 4 bases from V and 6 bases from J; junction bases left unmatched: 8. Germline V lookup: CDR1 MGHDK, CDR2 SYGVNS. The CDR3 bases are TGTGCCAGCAGTGTGACAGGGACGTCCGATGGCTACACCTTC. Its translation: CASSVTGTSDGYTF.